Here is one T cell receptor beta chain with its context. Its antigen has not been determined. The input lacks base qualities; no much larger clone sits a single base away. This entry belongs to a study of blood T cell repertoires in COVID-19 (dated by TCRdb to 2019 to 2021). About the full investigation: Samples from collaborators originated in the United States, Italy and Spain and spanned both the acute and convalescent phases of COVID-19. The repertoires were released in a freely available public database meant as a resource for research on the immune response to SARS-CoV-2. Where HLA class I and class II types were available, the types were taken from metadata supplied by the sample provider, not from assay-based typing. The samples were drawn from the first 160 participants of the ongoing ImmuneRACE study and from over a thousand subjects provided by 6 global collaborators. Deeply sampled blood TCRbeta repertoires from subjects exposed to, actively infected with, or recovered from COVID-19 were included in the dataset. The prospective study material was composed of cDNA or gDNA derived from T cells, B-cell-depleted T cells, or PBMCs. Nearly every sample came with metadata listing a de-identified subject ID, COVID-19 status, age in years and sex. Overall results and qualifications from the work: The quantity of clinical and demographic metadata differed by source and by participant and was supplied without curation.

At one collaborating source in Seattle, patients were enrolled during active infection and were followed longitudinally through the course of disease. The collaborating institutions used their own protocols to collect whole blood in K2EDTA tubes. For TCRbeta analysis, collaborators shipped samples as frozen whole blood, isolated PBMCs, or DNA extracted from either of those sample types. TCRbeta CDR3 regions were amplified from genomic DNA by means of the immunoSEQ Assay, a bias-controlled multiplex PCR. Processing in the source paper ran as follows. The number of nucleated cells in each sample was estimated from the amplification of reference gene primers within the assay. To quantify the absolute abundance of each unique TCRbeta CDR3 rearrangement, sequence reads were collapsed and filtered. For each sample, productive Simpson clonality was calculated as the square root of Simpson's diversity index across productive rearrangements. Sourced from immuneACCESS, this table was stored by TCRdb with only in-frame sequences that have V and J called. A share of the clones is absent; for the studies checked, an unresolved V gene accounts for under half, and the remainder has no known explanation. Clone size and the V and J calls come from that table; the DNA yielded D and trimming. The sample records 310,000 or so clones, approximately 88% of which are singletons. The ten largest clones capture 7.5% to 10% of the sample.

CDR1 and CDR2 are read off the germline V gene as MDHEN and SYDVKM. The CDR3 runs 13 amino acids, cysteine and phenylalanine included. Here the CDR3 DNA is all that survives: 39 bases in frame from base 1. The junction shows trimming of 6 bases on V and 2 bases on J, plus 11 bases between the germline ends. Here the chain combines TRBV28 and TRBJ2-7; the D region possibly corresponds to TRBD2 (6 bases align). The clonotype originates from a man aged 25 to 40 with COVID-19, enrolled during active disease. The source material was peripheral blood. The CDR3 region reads CASSGSSPYEQYF. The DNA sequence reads TGTGCCAGCAGCGGGAGTAGCCCCTACGAGCAGTACTTC. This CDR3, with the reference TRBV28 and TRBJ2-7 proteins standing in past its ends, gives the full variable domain DVKVTQSSRYLVKRTGEKVFLECVQDMDHENMFWYRQDPGLGLRLIYFSYDVKMKEKGDIPEGYSVSREKKERFSLILESASTNQTSMYLCASSGSSPYEQYFGPGTRLTVT.